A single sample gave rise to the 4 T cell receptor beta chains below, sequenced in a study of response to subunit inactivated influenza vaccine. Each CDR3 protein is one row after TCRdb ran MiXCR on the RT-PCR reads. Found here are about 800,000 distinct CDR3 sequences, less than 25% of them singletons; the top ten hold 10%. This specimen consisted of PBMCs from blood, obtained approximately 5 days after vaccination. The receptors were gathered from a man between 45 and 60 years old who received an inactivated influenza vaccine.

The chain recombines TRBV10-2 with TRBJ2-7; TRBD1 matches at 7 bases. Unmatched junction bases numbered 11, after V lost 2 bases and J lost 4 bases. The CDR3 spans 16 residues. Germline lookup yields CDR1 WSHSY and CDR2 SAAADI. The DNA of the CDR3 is TGCGCCAGCAGTGAGAATCTAGGGGGCCGTGTTTACGAGCAGTACTTC. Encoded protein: CASSENLGGRVYEQYF.

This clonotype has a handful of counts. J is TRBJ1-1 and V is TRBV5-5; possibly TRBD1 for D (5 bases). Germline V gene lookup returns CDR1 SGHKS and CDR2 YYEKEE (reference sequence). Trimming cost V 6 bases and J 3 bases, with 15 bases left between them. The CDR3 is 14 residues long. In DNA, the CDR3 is TGTGCCAGCATCCGTAAAGGGGAGGACACTGAAGCTTTCTTT. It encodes CASIRKGEDTEAFF.

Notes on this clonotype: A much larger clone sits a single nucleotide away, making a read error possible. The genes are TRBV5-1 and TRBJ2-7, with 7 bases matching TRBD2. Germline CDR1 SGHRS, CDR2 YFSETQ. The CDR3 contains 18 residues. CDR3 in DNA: TGCGCCAGCAGCCCGGAGTGGGGGGGAGGACGGCCCTCCTACGACCAGTACTTC. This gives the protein CASSPEWGGGRPSYDQYF.

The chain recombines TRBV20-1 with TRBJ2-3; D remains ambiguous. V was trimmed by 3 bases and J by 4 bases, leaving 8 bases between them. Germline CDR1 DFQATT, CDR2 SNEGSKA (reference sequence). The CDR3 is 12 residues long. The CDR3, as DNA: TGCAGTGCTAGGATTTCGGCAGATACGCAGTATTTT. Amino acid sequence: CSARISADTQYF.